These T cell receptor beta chains were read from a single sample in a study of beta chain features in type 1 diabetes. Here immunoSEQ multiplex PCR was the method, and the copy in TCRdb shows in-frame clones only, minus some. The sample yields about 400,000 clones, around an eighth seen once. Sequencing was done on a sample of naive CD4+ T cells from blood. Receptor source: a woman aged 18 to 35 with type 1 diabetes. The CDR3 runs from the conserved cysteine through the conserved F or W. The D gene is left open where the match is weak. Rows may omit the clone size; those that give it use once, few, many or a size class.

V: TRBV19
size: .
J: TRBJ2-7
D: TRBD1
DNA: TGTGCCAGTACCAGGACCTGGGGACAGACCTACGAGCAGTACTTC
CDR3: CASTRTWGQTYEQYF

V: TRBV18
size: few
J: TRBJ1-5
D: .
DNA: TGTGCCAGCTCACAAACCGCGGGTCAGCCCCAGCATTTT
CDR3: CASSQTAGQPQHF

V: TRBV7-2
size: few
J: TRBJ2-1
D: TRBD2
DNA: TGTGCCAGCAGCTCAATGTGGCGGGAGGACAACGGGAAGTTCTTC
CDR3: CASSSMWREDNGKFF

V: TRBV9
size: .
J: TRBJ2-1
D: TRBD2
DNA: TGTGCCAGCAGTGATACTAGCGGAAGCTACAATGAGCAGTTCTTC
CDR3: CASSDTSGSYNEQFF

V: TRBV5-1
size: .
J: TRBJ2-7
D: TRBD1
DNA: TGCGCCAGCAGCCGGACAGGGGACGAAGAGCAGTACTTC
CDR3: CASSRTGDEEQYF

V: TRBV11-2
size: .
J: TRBJ2-7
D: TRBD2
DNA: TGTGCCAGCAAACCGCTAGTGGGACTAGTATTCGAGCAGTACTTC
CDR3: CASKPLVGLVFEQYF

V: TRBV18
size: .
J: TRBJ2-7
D: TRBD2
DNA: TGTGCCAGCTCACCCAGACTAGCGGGAGGTCCTCCGCCCGAGCAGTACTTC
CDR3: CASSPRLAGGPPPEQYF

V: TRBV4-1
size: .
J: TRBJ2-1
D: TRBD2
DNA: TGCGCCAGCAGCCCCTTCCCCACCACCGGGACTAGCGGGAGTAATGAGCAGTTCTTC
CDR3: CASSPFPTTGTSGSNEQFF

V: TRBV2
size: .
J: TRBJ1-2
D: .
DNA: TGTGCCAGCAGTGAAGCGGGCAGGGAAGGTGGTGGCTACACCTTC
CDR3: CASSEAGREGGGYTF

V: TRBV27
size: few
J: TRBJ2-2
D: .
DNA: TGTGCCAGCAGTTTCTGGATGGGGAGCACCGGGGAGCTGTTTTTT
CDR3: CASSFWMGSTGELFF

V: TRBV6-5
size: .
J: TRBJ1-5
D: .
DNA: TGTGCCAGCAAGTCCGGGGTGGCAAATCAGCCCCAGCATTTT
CDR3: CASKSGVANQPQHF

V: TRBV29-1
size: .
J: TRBJ2-1
D: TRBD2
DNA: TGCAGCGTTGCAGAATCCGGGACTAGCATCTACAATGAGCAGTTCTTC
CDR3: CSVAESGTSIYNEQFF

V: TRBV28
size: few
J: TRBJ2-7
D: TRBD1
DNA: TGTGCCAGCAGTTCCCGGGACAGGTGGGAGCAGTACTTC
CDR3: CASSSRDRWEQYF

V: TRBV12-5
size: .
J: TRBJ1-2
D: .
DNA: TGTGCTAGTGGTTTGGATATGGGGGGCTATGGCTACACCTTC
CDR3: CASGLDMGGYGYTF

V: TRBV29-1
size: .
J: TRBJ2-3
D: TRBD2
DNA: TGCAGCGTTGGGGGACGAACGGGAGGGCCAAATACGCAGTATTTT
CDR3: CSVGGRTGGPNTQYF

V: TRBV5-6
size: .
J: TRBJ2-5
D: .
DNA: TGTGCCAGCAGCCGAGGGGGGGTCCCAGAGACCCAGTACTTC
CDR3: CASSRGGVPETQYF

V: TRBV5-7
size: .
J: TRBJ1-4
D: .
DNA: TGTGCCAGCAGTTGTAGCTGGGAAAAACTGTTTTTT
CDR3: CASSCSWEKLFF

V: TRBV29-1
size: .
J: TRBJ1-1
D: TRBD1
DNA: TGCAGCGTTGGCCCCTCCCGGGGGACAGAGAACACTGAAGCTTTCTTT
CDR3: CSVGPSRGTENTEAFF

V: TRBV5-6
size: few
J: TRBJ1-5
D: TRBD1
DNA: TGTGCCAGCAGCGTCTACGGGACAGTGGGACAGCCCCAGCATTTT
CDR3: CASSVYGTVGQPQHF

V: TRBV29-1
size: few
J: TRBJ2-3
D: .
DNA: TGCAGCGTTGGCAGGGGCACAGATACGCAGTATTTT
CDR3: CSVGRGTDTQYF

V: TRBV10-3
size: .
J: TRBJ1-5
D: TRBD1
DNA: TGTGCCATCAGTGCCCTTAACAGGGGCGGACAGCCCCAGCATTTT
CDR3: CAISALNRGGQPQHF

V: TRBV18
size: .
J: TRBJ2-5
D: TRBD1
DNA: TGTGCCAGCTCACCACCCGGGACAGGGGGCGTGACCCAGTACTTC
CDR3: CASSPPGTGGVTQYF

V: TRBV23-1
size: few
J: TRBJ2-7
D: .
DNA: TGCGCCAGCAGTCAATCTAGAGGGCCTCCCCGGGACACCGGACGCTACGAGCAGTACTTC
CDR3: CASSQSRGPPRDTGRYEQYF

V: TRBV5-4
size: .
J: TRBJ2-2
D: .
DNA: TGTGCCAGCAGCTTCATCGGGGTAGGGGAGCTGTTTTTT
CDR3: CASSFIGVGELFF

V: TRBV11-2
size: .
J: TRBJ1-2
D: TRBD1
DNA: TGTGCCAGCAGCACGACAGGGGGACTTGGCTACACCTTC
CDR3: CASSTTGGLGYTF

V: TRBV7-2
size: .
J: TRBJ2-2
D: .
DNA: TGTGCCAGCAGCGAGGACAGTCCGAACACCGGGGAGCTGTTTTTT
CDR3: CASSEDSPNTGELFF

V: TRBV18
size: .
J: TRBJ2-3
D: .
DNA: TGTGCCAGCTCACCTACTAATACGGTGTTGGATACGCAGTATTTT
CDR3: CASSPTNTVLDTQYF

V: TRBV6-1
size: few
J: TRBJ2-1
D: TRBD2
DNA: TGTGCCAGCAGTGCCACCCGGCTAGCGGGACACAATGAGCAGTTCTTC
CDR3: CASSATRLAGHNEQFF

V: TRBV7-9
size: few
J: TRBJ2-5
D: TRBD1
DNA: TGTGCCAGCAGCAGGGGGGACAGGGGAGAGACCCAGTACTTC
CDR3: CASSRGDRGETQYF

V: TRBV5-6
size: few
J: TRBJ2-7
D: .
DNA: TGTGCCAGCAGCTTACCGGGGGACCACGAGCAGTACTTC
CDR3: CASSLPGDHEQYF

V: TRBV28
size: .
J: TRBJ2-3
D: TRBD2
DNA: TGTGCCAGCGGACGTCAGGGAGGGCCGTTCTTCAATACGCAGTATTTT
CDR3: CASGRQGGPFFNTQYF

V: TRBV19
size: .
J: TRBJ2-3
D: TRBD2
DNA: TGTGCCAGTACCGACGGGAGGGGGTGGGATACGCAGTATTTT
CDR3: CASTDGRGWDTQYF

V: TRBV5-1
size: few
J: TRBJ2-5
D: TRBD1
DNA: TGCGCCAGCAGCGGGACAGGACTTCAAGAGACCCAGTACTTC
CDR3: CASSGTGLQETQYF

V: TRBV5-4
size: few
J: TRBJ2-3
D: TRBD2
DNA: TGTGCCAGCTCCGGACTAGCTCATCCAGATACGCAGTATTTT
CDR3: CASSGLAHPDTQYF

V: TRBV9
size: .
J: TRBJ2-5
D: .
DNA: TGTGCCAGCAGCGCGGAGGAGACCCAGTACTTC
CDR3: CASSAEETQYF

V: TRBV30
size: .
J: TRBJ2-7
D: .
DNA: TGTGCCTGGAGTACACGGGGGTGGCAGTCGAACGAGCAGTACTTC
CDR3: CAWSTRGWQSNEQYF

V: TRBV4-1
size: few
J: TRBJ1-2
D: .
DNA: TGCGCCAGCAGCCAAGATCCGCAGGGCGCCTATGGCTACACCTTC
CDR3: CASSQDPQGAYGYTF

V: TRBV7-9
size: few
J: TRBJ2-1
D: .
DNA: TGTGCCAGCAGCTTGCGGGACGGAACATACAATGAGCAGTTCTTC
CDR3: CASSLRDGTYNEQFF

V: TRBV2
size: .
J: TRBJ1-5
D: .
DNA: TGTGCCAGCCGGAGGAGCAGCAATCAGCCCCAGCATTTT
CDR3: CASRRSSNQPQHF

V: TRBV2
size: .
J: TRBJ2-7
D: .
DNA: TGTGCCAGCAGTCCGACAGGTTACTACGAGCAGTACTTC
CDR3: CASSPTGYYEQYF

V: TRBV19
size: .
J: TRBJ1-5
D: TRBD1
DNA: TGTGCCAGTAGTGTGGGACAGTATAGCAATCAGCCCCAGCATTTT
CDR3: CASSVGQYSNQPQHF

V: TRBV28
size: .
J: TRBJ2-1
D: .
DNA: TGTGCCAGCAGCCGACCCCCGGACAGCAGGGAGCAGTTCTTC
CDR3: CASSRPPDSREQFF

V: TRBV21-1
size: few
J: TRBJ1-4
D: .
DNA: TGTGCCAGTACAGGGCTCGGTGAAAAACTGTTTTTT
CDR3: CASTGLGEKLFF

V: TRBV30
size: .
J: TRBJ1-2
D: .
DNA: TGTGCCTTATCTAACAACTATGGCTACACCTTC
CDR3: CALSNNYGYTF

V: TRBV18
size: .
J: TRBJ1-1
D: TRBD1
DNA: TGTGCCAGCTCACCAAGGCTGATCCGACAGGGCGACACTGAAGCTTTCTTT
CDR3: CASSPRLIRQGDTEAFF

V: TRBV9
size: .
J: TRBJ1-2
D: TRBD1
DNA: TGTGCCAGCAGCGTAGGTGGGACAGTAGGTGGGGTAGGCTACACCTTC
CDR3: CASSVGGTVGGVGYTF